Below are 28 T cell receptor beta chains sequenced from a single sample in a study of blood T cell repertoires in COVID-19. Clones were read by immunoSEQ multiplex PCR, and TCRdb kept only the in-frame ones, dropping some. The table shows approximately 300,000 clones, with 85% occurring only once. Material: PBMCs or T cells enriched from blood (not recorded which). These receptors originate from a woman in her 30s who had been exposed to COVID-19.

The chain recombines TRBV1 with TRBJ2-3; the D call in the table, TRBD2, was not verified against the DNA. TRBV1 is annotated as a pseudogene. This CDR3 comprises 14 residues. Here the CDR3 reads CTSPRGSSTDTQYF. The CDR3 DNA reads TGCACCAGCCCCCGGGGGTCTAGCACAGATACGCAGTATTTT.

This clone showed up just a few times. The CDR3 coding sequence is TGTGCCATCAGTGACGGGGGGCACTCTGGAAACACCATATATTTT. It encodes CAISDGGHSGNTIYF. The V gene is TRBV10-3, the J gene TRBJ1-3; D is possibly TRBD1 (6 bases). Germline-derived CDR1 and CDR2 are ENHRY and SYGVKD. Between the trimmed V and J ends, which lost 3 bases and 0 bases, there was a span of 9 bases. The CDR3 totals 15 residues.

This rearrangement joins TRBV4-2 to TRBJ1-2; the D is unclear. CDR3 length: 14 amino acids. Trimming took off 0 bases at V and 2 bases at J, with 7 bases between the two ends. Germline V lookup: CDR1 LGHNA, CDR2 YNFKEQ. CDR3 sequence reads: CASSQDFGNYGYTF. As DNA, the CDR3 is TGTGCCAGCAGCCAAGATTTTGGCAACTATGGCTACACCTTC.

V and J are TRBV19 and TRBJ1-4, with 7 bases aligning to TRBD1. CDR1 is LNHDA and CDR2 is SQIVND in the germline V gene (reference sequence). J was trimmed by 6 bases and V by 6 bases; bases with no gene match: 10. The CDR3 totals 15 residues. DNA for the CDR3: TGTGCCAGTAGCCAACAGGGGCAGGCCCATGAAAAACTGTTTTTT. It specifies CASSQQGQAHEKLFF. The variable domain in full, with the rest retrieved from reference TRBV19 and TRBJ1-4, is DGGITQSPKYLFRKEGQNVTLSCEQNLNHDAMYWYRQDPGQGLRLIYYSQIVNDFQKGDIAEGYSVSREKKESFPLTVTSAQKNPTAFYLCASSQQGQAHEKLFFGSGTQLSVL.

This chain uses TRBV6-5 with TRBJ1-2; D perhaps matches TRBD1 (6 bases). V dropped 6 bases and J dropped 2 bases, with 13 bases sitting between them. Germline assignment: CDR1 MNHEY and CDR2 SVGAGI. The CDR3 is made up of 14 amino acids. CDR3 bases: TGTGCCAGCAGCCCCGGAACAGGGAACTATGGCTACACCTTC. Its translation: CASSPGTGNYGYTF.

V and J are TRBV28 and TRBJ1-6; no clear D. CDR1 and CDR2 (germline): MDHEN, SYDVKM. Between the trimmed V and J ends, which lost 6 bases and 8 bases, there was a span of 11 bases. The CDR3 covers 13 residues. The CDR3: CASRKLVDSPLHF. DNA of the CDR3: TGTGCCAGCAGAAAGTTAGTTGATTCACCCCTCCACTTT.

This clone was recorded a few times. The J gene is TRBJ2-2, the V gene TRBV30; D remains unclear. The CDR3 has 13 residues. Germline V gene lookup returns CDR1 GTSNPN and CDR2 SVGIG (reference sequence). The V gene lost 0 bases and the J gene lost 5 bases, with 7 bases spanning the gap. This CDR3 reads CAWSVARTGELFF. DNA of the CDR3: TGTGCCTGGAGTGTTGCGAGAACCGGGGAGCTGTTTTTT.

This rearrangement joins TRBV19 to TRBJ2-7; D perhaps matches TRBD1 (6 bases). Germline values: CDR1 LNHDA, CDR2 SQIVND (reference sequence). The V and J ends lost 5 bases and 3 bases respectively, with 14 bases between them. The length of the CDR3 is 14 residues. The CDR3 loop reads CASSRPGTNYEQYF. CDR3 sequence (DNA): TGTGCCAGTAGTCGGCCCGGGACAAACTACGAGCAGTACTTC.

J is TRBJ2-3 and V is TRBV5-1; D possibly corresponds to TRBD2 (6 bases). Germline CDR1 and CDR2: SGHRS and YFSETQ. The CDR3 loop spans 14 amino acids. Trimming removed 4 bases at V and 4 bases at J, with 13 bases between. The CDR3 nucleotides are TGCGCCAGCAGCCCGGAGGGAGTTGCAGATACGCAGTATTTT. This translates into CASSPEGVADTQYF.

This sequence joins TRBV30 and TRBJ1-2; tentatively, D is TRBD1 (6 bases). CDR3 length equals 13 residues. Germline assignment: CDR1 GTSNPN and CDR2 SVGIG (reference sequence). V lost 0 bases, J lost 7 bases, and 12 bases lay in between. The CDR3: CAWSVNRVSGYTF. In nucleotides, the CDR3 is TGTGCCTGGAGTGTCAACAGGGTCTCTGGCTACACCTTC.

The CDR3 DNA reads as TGTGCCAGCAGACTCCATAGGACTAGCGGGTACGATGAGCAGTTCTTC. It specifies CASRLHRTSGYDEQFF. V is TRBV28 and J is TRBJ2-1, with TRBD2 matching 11 bases. Germline V CDR1 and CDR2: MDHEN, SYDVKM. The CDR3 extends over 16 amino acids. Trimming took 6 bases from V and 8 from J; bases not matched to a gene: 12.

The chain links TRBV3-1 (or the pseudogene TRBV3-2) to TRBJ1-1; D ambiguous. Trimming removed 2 bases from V and 0 bases from J, with 4 bases in between. This CDR3 spans 13 amino acids. Per germline, CDR1 LGHDT and CDR2 YNNKEL (reference sequence). The CDR3 loop is CASSQTMNTEAFF. CDR3 DNA: TGTGCCAGCAGCCAAACAATGAACACTGAAGCTTTCTTT.

J is TRBJ2-3 and V is TRBV12-3 or TRBV12-4; 8 nucleotides agree with TRBD2. Unmatched junction bases numbered 6, after V lost 6 bases and J lost 7 bases. The CDR3 consists of 13 residues. The CDR3 sequence: CASSKREGYTQYF. In nucleotides, the CDR3 is TGTGCCAGCAGCAAACGGGAGGGGTATACGCAGTATTTT.

The rearrangement links TRBV9 to TRBJ2-3; 7 bases line up with TRBD1. V dropped 4 bases and J dropped 3; count of bases not matched to a gene: 5. Germline-derived CDR1 and CDR2 are SGDLS and YYNGEE. This CDR3 region has 14 residues. Written as DNA, the CDR3 is TGTGCCAGCAGCCCTACAGGGGCGACAGATACGCAGTATTTT. Its translation: CASSPTGATDTQYF.

The V gene is TRBV27, the J gene TRBJ2-1; 8 nucleotides line up with TRBD1. This CDR3 has 14 amino acids. Germline trimming cut 5 bases from V and 5 bases from J; bases unmatched to any gene: 5. The V gene's germline CDR1 is MNHEY and CDR2 SMNVEV (reference sequence). DNA for the CDR3: TGTGCCAGCAGTCCGGGACAGGCGGACAATGAGCAGTTCTTC. Amino acids: CASSPGQADNEQFF.

This clone was seen just once. The J gene is TRBJ2-7, the V gene TRBV27; tentative D call: TRBD1 (6 bases). Germline V gene data show CDR1 as MNHEY and CDR2 as SMNVEV (reference sequence). The CDR3 consists of 16 residues. V gave up 5 bases and J gave up 3 bases, with 20 bases separating them. CDR3 protein: CASSLTPDSLYYEQYF. In DNA, the CDR3 is TGTGCCAGCAGTCTAACTCCGGACAGTCTGTACTACGAGCAGTACTTC.

This chain uses TRBV7-8 with TRBJ2-7; 10 bases are shared with TRBD2. The germline CDR1 and CDR2 sequences are SGHVS and FQNEAQ. J was trimmed by 5 bases and V by 3 bases; bases with no gene match: 7. The CDR3 runs 15 residues. The CDR3 reads CASSFERGGLDEQYF. The CDR3 DNA reads as TGTGCCAGCAGCTTTGAGCGGGGGGGACTTGACGAGCAGTACTTC.

This clone was seen only a few times. The CDR3 DNA follows: TGTGCCAGCAGTCCAGGGACTAGAAAGGCCGAGCAGTACTTC. Its protein is CASSPGTRKAEQYF. This rearrangement joins TRBV28 to TRBJ2-7, with TRBD2 matching 8 bases. V lost 5 bases and J lost 6; bases outside the gene matches: 9. This CDR3 spans 14 amino acids. Germline V gives CDR1 MDHEN, CDR2 SYDVKM.

V usage is TRBV5-1 and J usage is TRBJ2-5; possible D gene TRBD1, 6 bases. V was clipped by 4 bases and J by 5 bases, with 18 bases between them. Germline V CDR1 and CDR2: SGHRS, YFSETQ. The CDR3 is made up of 15 amino acids. The CDR3 DNA follows: TGCGCCAGCAGCGCCCCTGCCAGGGGTCAGGAGACCCAGTACTTC. Its protein product is CASSAPARGQETQYF.

J is TRBJ1-1 and V is TRBV28; D remains unclear. This CDR3 is 16 amino acids long. The germline V gene encodes CDR1 MDHEN and CDR2 SYDVKM. The V and J ends lost 3 bases and 1 base respectively, with 15 bases between them. The CDR3 DNA is TGTGCCAGCAGTTTTCGCGGTTTAGGCCAGAACACTGAAGCTTTCTTT. It yields the protein CASSFRGLGQNTEAFF.

On this clone: Other DNA sequences in this specimen translate into the identical CDR3. This sequence joins TRBV30 and TRBJ1-4, with D uncertain. This CDR3 has 12 residues. With 0 bases removed from V and 7 bases from J, the gap between germline ends came to 6 bases. Germline V gene data show CDR1 as GTSNPN and CDR2 as SVGIG (reference sequence). CDR3 nucleotides: TGTGCCTGGAGTGTTCGGGGTGAAAAACTGTTTTTT. It translates to CAWSVRGEKLFF.

V gene TRBV6-5 combines with J gene TRBJ1-2; D remains unclear. From germline, CDR1 is MNHEY and CDR2 SVGAGI. This CDR3 has 10 amino acids. Trimming removed 8 bases from V and 8 bases from J, with 9 bases in between. The CDR3 DNA sequence: TGTGCCAGCGAAGGGAGAGGCTACACCTTC. This sequence encodes CASEGRGYTF.

The V call is TRBV5-1, the J call TRBJ2-4, with D possibly being TRBD1 (5 bases). The CDR3 runs to 14 residues. The V end was cut by 0 bases, the J end by 4 bases, with 8 bases between. The germline V gene encodes CDR1 SGHRS and CDR2 YFSETQ. CDR3 in DNA: TGCGCCAGCAGCTTGGGAGACAGTAAAAACATTCAGTACTTC. Protein product: CASSLGDSKNIQYF.

The V and J genes are TRBV5-8 and TRBJ2-1, with 13 bases matching TRBD2. The V gene's germline CDR1 is SGHTS and CDR2 YDEGEE. The CDR3 totals 17 residues. With V trimmed by 6 bases and J by 8 bases, 14 bases remained unmatched. CDR3 sequence reads: CASIPFSRTSGSYEQFF. DNA for the CDR3: TGTGCCAGCATCCCTTTTTCGAGGACTAGCGGGAGCTATGAGCAGTTCTTC.

The rearrangement joins TRBV5-6 to TRBJ1-2; TRBD1 might be the D (6 bases). The ends were cut back, 0 bases at V and 5 bases at J, with 11 bases in the middle. The CDR3 is 14 amino acids. Per the germline V gene, CDR1 is SGHDT and CDR2 is YYEEEE. CDR3 sequence reads: CASSLAGRGYGYTF. Here the CDR3 DNA reads TGTGCCAGCAGCTTGGCCGGCAGGGGATATGGCTACACCTTC.

The rearrangement joins TRBV23-1 to TRBJ2-6; D gene uncertain. TRBV23-1 is designated an ORF whose function remains uncertain. The CDR3 runs 15 residues. Trimming shortened V by 4 bases and J by 2 bases, and 9 bases separated the two germline ends. CDR3 DNA: TGCGCCAGCAGTCTCCTCCCAGCTGGGGCCAACGTCCTGACTTTC. Its protein is CASSLLPAGANVLTF.

V is TRBV7-9 and J is TRBJ1-2; D is ambiguous. The germline CDR1 and CDR2 sequences are SEHNR and FQNEAQ (reference sequence). Trimming pared 5 bases from V and 0 bases from J, leaving 7 bases between. The CDR3 consists of 13 residues. DNA of the CDR3: TGTGCCAGCAGCGCCCCAGCTAACTATGGCTACACCTTC. This translates into CASSAPANYGYTF. Drawing the rest from reference TRBV7-9 and TRBJ1-2, the complete variable domain is DTGVSQNPRHKITKRGQNVTFRCDPISEHNRLYWYRQTLGQGPEFLTYFQNEAQLEKSRLLSDRFSAERPKGSFSTLEIQRTEQGDSAMYLCASSAPANYGYTFGSGTRLTVV.

DNA of the CDR3: TGTGCCAGCAGAGAGAGGGTGGGTTCACCCCTCCACTTT. Translation gives CASRERVGSPLHF. The V gene is TRBV14, the J gene TRBJ1-6; no definite D call. CDR3 length: 13 amino acids. Looked up from germline, CDR1 is SGHDN and CDR2 is FVKESK. V was cut by 6 bases and J by 9 bases, with 12 bases left in between.